This TCR beta chain was identified in a study of blood T cell repertoires in COVID-19. On the study more broadly: Samples representing acute and convalescent COVID-19 were sourced from the United States, Italy and Spain.

Data came from immunoSEQ multiplex PCR; TCRdb stores just in-frame clones and leaves some out. The sample yields about 250,000 clones, around 84% seen once. V gave up 3 bases and J gave up 7 bases, with 15 bases separating them. From germline, CDR1 is SNHLY and CDR2 FYNNEI. The CDR3 runs to 15 residues. The TCR was taken from a woman in her 40s who had recovered from COVID-19. The sample was peripheral blood. The J gene is TRBJ2-2, the V gene TRBV2; TRBD1 might be the D (6 bases). The CDR3, as DNA: TGTGCCAGCAGTGAGCAGGACAGAGGACACGGGGAGCTGTTTTTT. Amino acids: CASSEQDRGHGELFF. Full variable domain (remainder filled in from reference TRBV2 and TRBJ2-2): EPEVTQTPSHQVTQMGQEVILRCVPISNHLYFYWYRQILGQKVEFLVSFYNNEISEKSEIFDDQFSVERPDGSNFTLKIRSTKLEDSAMYFCASSEQDRGHGELFFGEGSRLTVL.